These 18 T cell receptor beta chains were sequenced from one sample in a study of T cell responses to AZD1222 COVID-19 vaccine. Generated by immunoSEQ multiplex PCR, the TCRdb table keeps only in-frame clones and is missing some. The sample records about 120,000 clones, 70% to 90% being singletons. The sequenced sample was peripheral blood, obtained 28 days after the second AZD1222 dose. The receptors were gathered from an adult who received the AZD1222 COVID-19 vaccine.

The rearrangement links TRBV5-6 to TRBJ2-1; D is undetermined. V lost 1 base, J lost 9 bases, and 20 bases lay in between. The CDR3 has 16 residues. The germline V gene encodes CDR1 SGHDT and CDR2 YYEEEE. The chain's CDR3 is CASSLSSGVSISEQFF. The CDR3 bases are TGTGCCAGCAGCTTGTCATCTGGCGTGAGTATCAGTGAGCAGTTCTTC.

V and J are TRBV6-7 and TRBJ1-4; possible D gene TRBD1, 5 bases. TRBV6-7 falls under the ORF class, with uncertain function. The CDR3 is 15 amino acids. The ends were cut back, 2 bases at V and 5 bases at J, with 12 bases in the middle. CDR3: CASSYGVGGNEKLFF. CDR3 in DNA: TGTGCCAGCAGTTACGGTGTTGGGGGAAATGAAAAACTGTTTTTT.

V and J are TRBV5-4 and TRBJ2-3, with TRBD2 matching 12 bases. The CDR3 runs 18 residues. Unmatched junction bases numbered 13, after V lost 4 bases and J lost 4 bases. Germline V gene sequence: CDR1 SGHNT, CDR2 YYREEE (reference sequence). The CDR3 DNA sequence: TGTGCCAGCAGCGCGAATTCCCTAGCGGGAGGGCCGGCAGATACGCAGTATTTT. Residues: CASSANSLAGGPADTQYF.

The J gene is TRBJ1-4, the V gene TRBV9, with a weak D call TRBD1 (6 bases). V gave up 0 bases and J gave up 8 bases, with 20 bases separating them. The CDR3 is 17 residues long. Germline V gene data show CDR1 as SGDLS and CDR2 as YYNGEE. The CDR3 nucleotides are TGTGCCAGCAGCGTAGCCCCGACGGGAGGGGGACGCGAAAAACTGTTTTTT. This gives the protein CASSVAPTGGGREKLFF.

The chain employs TRBV4-3 and TRBJ1-6; D gene unclear. The CDR3 has 13 amino acids. CDR1 and CDR2 from the germline V gene are LGHNA and YSLEER. Trimming took off 1 base at V and 10 bases at J, with 8 bases between the two ends. The CDR3 nucleotides are TGCGCCAGCAGCCAAGGGTGGGGATCACCCCTCCACTTT. This gives the protein CASSQGWGSPLHF.

The V call is TRBV3-1 (or the pseudogene TRBV3-2), the J call TRBJ1-4, with a weak D call TRBD1 (5 bases). Between the trimmed V and J ends, which lost 1 base and 5 bases, there was a span of 14 bases. CDR1 and CDR2 from the germline V gene are LGHDT and YNNKEL (reference sequence). The CDR3 is 16 amino acids. As DNA, the CDR3 is TGTGCCAGCAGCCAAGTTTTGACGGGGCAGAATGAAAAACTGTTTTTT. Protein: CASSQVLTGQNEKLFF.

The chain joins TRBV19 to TRBJ1-2, with D possibly matching TRBD1 (5 bases). The CDR3 is made up of 11 amino acids. The V end lost 10 bases, the J end lost 8 bases, and 14 bases lay between the germline ends. Germline V lookup: CDR1 LNHDA, CDR2 SQIVND (reference sequence). Written as DNA, the CDR3 is TGTGCCACGGGACTTTCGAGGGGCTACACCTTC. Protein product: CATGLSRGYTF.

CDR3 loop: CASSLLTDRVLNTEAFF. The CDR3 coding sequence is TGCGCCAGCAGCCTACTAACGGACAGGGTGTTGAACACTGAAGCTTTCTTT. The rearrangement joins TRBV5-1 to TRBJ1-1; 8 nucleotides match TRBD1. V lost 4 bases, J lost 0 bases, and 11 bases stayed unmatched. This CDR3 is built from 17 residues. Germline CDR1 is SGHRS and CDR2 is YFSETQ. Drawing the rest from reference TRBV5-1 and TRBJ1-1, the complete variable domain is KAGVTQTPRYLIKTRGQQVTLSCSPISGHRSVSWYQQTPGQGLQFLFEYFSETQRNKGNFPGRFSGRQFSNSRSEMNVSTLELGDSALYLCASSLLTDRVLNTEAFFGQGTRLTVV.

The gene calls are TRBV7-3 and TRBJ1-1; D unclear. The germline V gene has CDR1 SGHTA and CDR2 FQGTGA. The CDR3 spans 13 residues. V was shortened by 3 bases and J by 6 bases, with 11 bases between the two germline ends. CDR3 sequence: CASSFHVSAEAFF. The CDR3 DNA reads as TGTGCCAGCAGCTTCCACGTGAGCGCTGAAGCTTTCTTT.

This chain links TRBV14 with TRBJ1-1, with D unresolved. V gave up 4 bases and J gave up 5 bases, with 8 bases separating them. Germline V gene lookup returns CDR1 SGHDN and CDR2 FVKESK. CDR3 size: 12 residues. CDR3 protein: CASSRRGTEAFF. The CDR3 nucleotides are TGTGCCAGCAGCCGGCGAGGGACTGAAGCTTTCTTT.

The chain uses TRBV3-1 (or the pseudogene TRBV3-2) and TRBJ2-7; no clear D gene. The CDR3 sequence is 12 residues long. With 4 bases removed from V and 4 bases from J, the gap between germline ends came to 8 bases. Germline loops: CDR1 LGHDT, CDR2 YNNKEL (reference sequence). The DNA for the CDR3 is TGTGCCAGCAGCCCCCAAAGGTACGAGCAGTACTTC. Protein: CASSPQRYEQYF.

The rearrangement uses TRBV30 and TRBJ1-2; no reliable D call. The V gene lost 4 bases and the J gene lost 1 base, with 13 bases spanning the gap. CDR1 GTSNPN and CDR2 SVGIG come from the germline V gene (reference sequence). The CDR3 is 14 amino acids. CDR3 bases: TGTGCCTGGAATCGGCTGCCTCTTAACTATGGCTACACCTTC. It encodes CAWNRLPLNYGYTF.

The V gene is TRBV2, the J gene TRBJ2-7; D could derive from TRBD1 or TRBD2 (7 bases each). The germline CDR1 and CDR2 sequences are SNHLY and FYNNEI. The V and J ends lost 6 bases and 0 bases respectively, with 15 bases between them. CDR3 length equals 15 residues. CDR3 amino acids: CASRSWEGASYEQYF. In DNA, the CDR3 is TGTGCCAGCAGGAGCTGGGAGGGGGCCTCCTACGAGCAGTACTTC.

This clone was seen just once. The chain is built from TRBV5-6 and TRBJ1-2, with D hard to call. This CDR3 is 13 amino acids long. Germline loops: CDR1 SGHDT, CDR2 YYEEEE. Trimming removed 4 bases from V and 2 bases from J, with 9 bases in between. CDR3 residues: CASSVDRNYGYTF. CDR3 coding DNA: TGTGCCAGCAGCGTGGACCGGAACTATGGCTACACCTTC.

The chain joins TRBV6-5 to TRBJ2-7, with unresolved D. The length of the CDR3 is 14 residues. Trimming took 4 bases from V and 0 from J, leaving 10 bases between them. Per germline, CDR1 MNHEY and CDR2 SVGAGI. The CDR3 loop reads CASSFADGSYEQYF. CDR3 nucleotides: TGTGCCAGCAGTTTTGCGGACGGCTCCTACGAGCAGTACTTC.

The chain joins TRBV5-3 to TRBJ2-5; TRBD2 matches 9 bases. TRBV5-3 is known as an ORF, though its function is uncertain. CDR3 size: 15 residues. Trimming removed 4 bases from V and 7 bases from J; junction bases left unmatched: 11. CDR3 sequence: CARSATSGSMGTQYF. DNA for the CDR3: TGTGCCAGAAGCGCCACTAGCGGGTCCATGGGGACCCAGTACTTC.

This clone was counted between two and nine times. This rearrangement joins TRBV7-9 to TRBJ1-1, with 8 bases fitting TRBD1. There are 16 residues in the CDR3. After removal of 1 base from V and 1 base from J, the junction contained 5 bases not matched to a gene. Per the germline V gene, CDR1 is SEHNR and CDR2 is FQNEAQ (reference sequence). Written as DNA, the CDR3 is TGTGCCAGCAGCTTAGGCCAGGGGGCTAGGAACACTGAAGCTTTCTTT. Its protein product is CASSLGQGARNTEAFF.

J is TRBJ2-1 and V is TRBV5-8; tentatively, D is TRBD1 or TRBD2 (5 bases each). There are 13 residues in the CDR3. V was shortened by 2 bases and J by 9 bases, with 12 bases between the two germline ends. CDR1 is SGHTS and CDR2 is YDEGEE in the germline V gene. The CDR3 reads CASSFLGVGEQFF. The CDR3, as DNA: TGTGCCAGCAGCTTTTTGGGGGTGGGTGAGCAGTTCTTC. The full variable domain, its missing parts supplied by reference TRBV5-8 and TRBJ2-1, is EAGVTQSPTHLIKTRGQQATLRCSPISGHTSVYWYQQALGLGLQFLLWYDEGEERNRGNFPPRFSGRQFPNYSSELNVNALELEDSALYLCASSFLGVGEQFFGPGTRLTVL.